What follows are 21 T cell receptor beta chains derived from one specimen sequenced in a study of blood T cell repertoires in COVID-19. Clones were read by immunoSEQ multiplex PCR, and TCRdb kept only the in-frame ones, dropping some. The table lists approximately 190,000 clones, roughly four fifths of them singletons, with approximately 15% in the top ten. Sequences were obtained from peripheral blood. Source of these receptors: a man aged 25 to 40 with active or convalescent COVID-19.

V is TRBV9 and J is TRBJ2-6; D may be TRBD1 (6 bases). The CDR3 contains 15 residues. Germline lookup yields CDR1 SGDLS and CDR2 YYNGEE. V was pared by 3 bases and J by 4 bases, with 11 bases between. CDR3 amino acids: CASSARGSGANVLTF. As DNA, the CDR3 is TGTGCCAGCAGCGCAAGGGGGAGCGGGGCCAACGTCCTGACTTTC.

J is TRBJ2-7 and V is TRBV28, with 7 bases that match TRBD1. The V gene's germline CDR1 is MDHEN and CDR2 SYDVKM. The junction had 14 bases not matched to a gene; V was cut back by 9 bases and J by 3 bases. The CDR3 extends over 15 amino acids. In DNA, the CDR3 is TGTGCCAGATTACAGGACAGGACCCAGATCTACGAGCAGTACGTC. This codes for CARLQDRTQIYEQYV.

This chain connects TRBV9 to TRBJ2-3; 9 positions agree with TRBD2. The CDR3 has 16 amino acids. The germline CDR1 and CDR2 sequences are SGDLS and YYNGEE. V lost 1 base to trimming and J lost 3 bases; unmatched junction nucleotides: 6. CDR3 sequence (DNA): TGTGCCAGCAGCGTATGGCTAGCGGGGACTACAGATACGCAGTATTTT. It encodes CASSVWLAGTTDTQYF.

The chain carries TRBV28 and TRBJ2-7; 12 nucleotides agree with TRBD1. There are 15 residues in the CDR3. Germline lookup yields CDR1 MDHEN and CDR2 SYDVKM. V shed 5 bases and J 1 base; nucleotides not matched to a gene: 3. CDR3 sequence (DNA): TGTGCCAGCAGTCCGGGACAGGGGGCTTCCTACGAGCAGTACGTC. It yields the protein CASSPGQGASYEQYV.

The chain uses TRBV19 and TRBJ1-5, with 7 bases that match TRBD1. The CDR3 covers 18 residues. Trimming cost V 6 bases and J 3 bases; bases outside gene matches: 17. Germline V gives CDR1 LNHDA, CDR2 SQIVND (reference sequence). The CDR3 sequence: CASRKPGAGQLINQPQHF. CDR3 DNA sequence: TGTGCCAGTAGAAAGCCTGGGGCGGGACAGCTAATCAATCAGCCCCAGCATTTT.

The rearrangement joins TRBV27 to TRBJ2-1; perhaps TRBD2 as D (7 bases). This CDR3 comprises 13 residues. The germline gives CDR1 MNHEY, CDR2 SMNVEV (reference sequence). V was clipped by 3 bases and J by 6 bases, with 9 bases between them. The CDR3 sequence: CASSFGGANEQFF. CDR3 coding DNA: TGTGCCAGCAGTTTTGGGGGGGCCAATGAGCAGTTCTTC.

This clone was detected only a few times. This chain uses TRBV7-2 with TRBJ2-3; 10 bases are shared with TRBD2. After removal of 1 base from V and 0 bases from J, the junction contained 7 bases not matched to a gene. The germline V gene has CDR1 SGHTA and CDR2 FQGNSA. The length of the CDR3 is 18 residues. CDR3: CASSLGRLAGSSTDTQYF. The CDR3 DNA sequence: TGTGCCAGCAGCTTAGGACGACTAGCGGGTAGTAGCACAGATACGCAGTATTTT.

This clone was detected a few times. This chain uses TRBV30 with TRBJ1-1, with D uncertain. The CDR3 is 15 residues long. Trimming removed 0 bases from V and 0 bases from J, with 11 bases in between. Per germline, CDR1 GTSNPN and CDR2 SVGIG (reference sequence). CDR3 nucleotide sequence: TGTGCCTGGAGTGTACTGGTCCGAATGAACACTGAAGCTTTCTTT. This codes for CAWSVLVRMNTEAFF.

The chain links TRBV19 to TRBJ2-1, with 10 nucleotides matching TRBD2. Germline assignment: CDR1 LNHDA and CDR2 SQIVND (reference sequence). The CDR3 length is 17 residues. V lost 5 bases to trimming and J lost 4 bases; unmatched junction nucleotides: 11. The DNA of the CDR3 is TGTGCCAGTAGTCCCCCTTCAGGACTAGCGGTTTACAATGAGCAGTTCTTC. Its protein product is CASSPPSGLAVYNEQFF.

The chain uses TRBV14 and TRBJ2-4, with 7 bases matching TRBD1. The CDR3 sequence is 17 residues long. V was clipped by 1 base and J by 2 bases; unmatched bases: 8. Germline V gene sequence: CDR1 SGHDN, CDR2 FVKESK. CDR3 sequence: CASSQGVGGASKNIQYF. The CDR3 region has the DNA TGTGCCAGCAGCCAAGGGGTAGGGGGCGCTTCCAAAAACATTCAGTACTTC.

V is TRBV18 and J is TRBJ2-7; 8 bases are a match to TRBD1. Germline V lookup: CDR1 KGHSH, CDR2 LQKENI. After removal of 3 bases from V and 7 bases from J, the junction contained 8 bases not matched to a gene. This CDR3 is built from 14 residues. CDR3 bases: TGTGCCAGCTCACCTCAAAGGGGGACAGGAGAGCAGTACTTC. It is translated as CASSPQRGTGEQYF. Full variable domain (missing parts from reference TRBV18 and TRBJ2-7): NAGVMQNPRHLVRRRGQEARLRCSPMKGHSHVYWYRQLPEEGLKFMVYLQKENIIDESGMPKERFSAEFPKEGPSILRIQQVVRGDSAAYFCASSPQRGTGEQYFGPGTRLTVT.

This clone was detected only a few times. V gene TRBV5-1 combines with J gene TRBJ1-2, with D possibly being TRBD1 (6 bases). CDR3 length: 17 residues. CDR1 is SGHRS and CDR2 is YFSETQ in the germline V gene. Trimming stripped 4 bases from V and 0 bases from J, with 19 bases between. The CDR3 protein is CASSPLLQGPANYGYTF. The CDR3, as DNA: TGCGCCAGCAGCCCTCTACTACAGGGACCAGCTAACTATGGCTACACCTTC.

The J gene is TRBJ1-1, the V gene TRBV5-1; tentatively, D is TRBD1 (6 bases). Germline values: CDR1 SGHRS, CDR2 YFSETQ. Trimming pared 2 bases from V and 4 bases from J, leaving 15 bases between. The CDR3 has 15 residues. CDR3 coding DNA: TGCGCCAGCAGCTTTCTTTTGTCGGACAGCACTGAAGCTTTCTTT. Its translation is CASSFLLSDSTEAFF. Full variable domain (remainder filled in from reference TRBV5-1 and TRBJ1-1): KAGVTQTPRYLIKTRGQQVTLSCSPISGHRSVSWYQQTPGQGLQFLFEYFSETQRNKGNFPGRFSGRQFSNSRSEMNVSTLELGDSALYLCASSFLLSDSTEAFFGQGTRLTVV.

The genes are TRBV4-2 and TRBJ2-7, with TRBD1 matching over 8 bases. Germline V gene lookup returns CDR1 LGHNA and CDR2 YNFKEQ. Trimming at V came to 5 bases and at J to 0 bases, leaving 6 bases not matched to a gene. The CDR3 is 15 amino acids. This CDR3 is CASSSQTGDSYEQYV. Here the CDR3 DNA reads TGTGCCAGCAGCAGCCAGACAGGGGACTCCTACGAGCAGTACGTC.

The chain combines TRBV21-1 with TRBJ2-7; the D call TRBD2 from the table was never checked on the DNA. TRBV21-1 is a listed pseudogene. The CDR3 is 15 residues long. The CDR3 here is CASSKRAGEFYEQYV. The CDR3 region has the DNA TGTGCCAGCAGCAAACGCGCGGGGGAATTCTACGAGCAGTACGTC.

This clone has only one observation. This rearrangement joins TRBV5-1 to TRBJ1-5; 7 bases fit TRBD1. This CDR3 is built from 16 residues. V was pared by 0 bases and J by 0 bases, with 3 bases of the junction left unmatched. The germline V gene has CDR1 SGHRS and CDR2 YFSETQ. DNA for the CDR3: TGCGCCAGCAGCTTGGAAGGGGGCAATAGCAATCAGCCCCAGCATTTT. This encodes CASSLEGGNSNQPQHF.

The V gene is TRBV3-1 (or the pseudogene TRBV3-2), the J gene TRBJ2-1, with 11 bases that match TRBD2. In germline, CDR1 is LGHDT, CDR2 YNNKEL (reference sequence). The J segment lost 4 bases and the V segment lost 0 bases, leaving 5 bases of the junction unmatched. The CDR3 totals 17 residues. CDR3 in amino acids: CASSQDSASGRYNEQFF. The CDR3 DNA is TGTGCCAGCAGCCAAGATTCGGCTAGCGGGAGGTACAATGAGCAGTTCTTC.

The chain links TRBV19 to TRBJ1-5; 8 bases align to TRBD1. Trimming at V came to 7 bases and at J to 2 bases, leaving 1 base not matched to a gene. Germline CDR1 is LNHDA and CDR2 is SQIVND (reference sequence). CDR3 length: 13 amino acids. The CDR3 spells CASKTGGNQPQHF. DNA of the CDR3: TGTGCCAGTAAGACAGGGGGCAATCAGCCCCAGCATTTT.

The J gene is TRBJ2-5, the V gene TRBV5-1; TRBD1 matches at 9 bases. CDR3 length: 13 residues. J lost 4 bases, V lost 4 bases, and 2 bases had no gene match. CDR1 SGHRS and CDR2 YFSETQ come from the germline V gene. The CDR3: CASSPGQGETQYF. The DNA of the CDR3 is TGCGCCAGCAGCCCGGGACAGGGAGAGACCCAGTACTTC. The full variable domain, completed using reference TRBV5-1 and TRBJ2-5, is KAGVTQTPRYLIKTRGQQVTLSCSPISGHRSVSWYQQTPGQGLQFLFEYFSETQRNKGNFPGRFSGRQFSNSRSEMNVSTLELGDSALYLCASSPGQGETQYFGPGTRLLVL.

This rearrangement joins TRBV11-2 to TRBJ2-3; 13 bases agree with TRBD2. J lost 0 bases, V lost 4 bases, and 4 bases had no gene match. The CDR3 runs 17 residues. Germline V gives CDR1 SGHAT, CDR2 FQNNGV. CDR3 sequence reads: CASSYGTSGTSTDTQYF. The CDR3 DNA reads TGTGCCAGCAGCTATGGGACTAGCGGGACTAGCACAGATACGCAGTATTTT.

The chain recombines TRBV30 with TRBJ1-2; no firm D call. Germline values: CDR1 GTSNPN, CDR2 SVGIG (reference sequence). This CDR3 is built from 13 residues. V shed 2 bases and J shed 4 bases, with 11 bases lying between them. The CDR3 is CAWSPPDSYGYTF. The DNA of the CDR3 is TGTGCCTGGAGTCCTCCGGACTCCTATGGCTACACCTTC.